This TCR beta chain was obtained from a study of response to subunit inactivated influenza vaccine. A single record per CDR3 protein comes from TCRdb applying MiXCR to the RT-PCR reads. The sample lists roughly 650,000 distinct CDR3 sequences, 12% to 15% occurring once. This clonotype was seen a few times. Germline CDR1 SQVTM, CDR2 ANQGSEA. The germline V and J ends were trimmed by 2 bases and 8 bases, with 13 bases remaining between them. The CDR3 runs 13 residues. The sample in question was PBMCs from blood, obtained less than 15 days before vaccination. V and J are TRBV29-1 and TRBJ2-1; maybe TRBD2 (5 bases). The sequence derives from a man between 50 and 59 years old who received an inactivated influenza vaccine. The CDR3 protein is CSVERDYDHEQFF. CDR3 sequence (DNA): TGCAGCGTTGAACGTGACTACGATCATGAGCAGTTCTTC.